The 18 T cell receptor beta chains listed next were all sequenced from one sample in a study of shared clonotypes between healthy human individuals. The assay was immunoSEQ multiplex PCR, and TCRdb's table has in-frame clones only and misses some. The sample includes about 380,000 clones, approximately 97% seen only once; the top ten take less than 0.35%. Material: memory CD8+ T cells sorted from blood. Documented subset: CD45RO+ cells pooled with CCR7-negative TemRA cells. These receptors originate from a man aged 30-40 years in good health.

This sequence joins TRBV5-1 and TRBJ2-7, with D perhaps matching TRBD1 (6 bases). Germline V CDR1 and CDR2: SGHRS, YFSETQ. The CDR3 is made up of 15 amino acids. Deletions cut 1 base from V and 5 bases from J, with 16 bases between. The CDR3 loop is CASSLIPGQIDEQYF. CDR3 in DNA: TGCGCCAGCAGCTTGATCCCTGGACAGATAGACGAGCAGTACTTC.

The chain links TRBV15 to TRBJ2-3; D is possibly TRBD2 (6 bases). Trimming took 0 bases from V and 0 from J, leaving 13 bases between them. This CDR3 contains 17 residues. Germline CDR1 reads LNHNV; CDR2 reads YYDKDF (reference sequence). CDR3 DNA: TGTGCCACCAGCAGAGATAGTTCTAGCGTGAGCACAGATACGCAGTATTTT. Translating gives CATSRDSSSVSTDTQYF. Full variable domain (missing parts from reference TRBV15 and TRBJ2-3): DAMVIQNPRYQVTQFGKPVTLSCSQTLNHNVMYWYQQKSSQAPKLLFHYYDKDFNNEADTPDNFQSRRPNTSFCFLDIRSPGLGDTAMYLCATSRDSSSVSTDTQYFGPGTRLTVL.

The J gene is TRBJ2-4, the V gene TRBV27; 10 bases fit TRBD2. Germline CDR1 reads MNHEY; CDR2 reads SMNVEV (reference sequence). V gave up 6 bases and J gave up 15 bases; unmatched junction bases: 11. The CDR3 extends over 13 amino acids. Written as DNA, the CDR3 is TGTGCCAGCAGGGCTAGCGGGAGAAGGGGGGGGTACTTC. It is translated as CASRASGRRGGYF.

The CDR3 nucleotides are TGCGCCAGCAGCTTATCCCGGTACACCGGGGAGCTGTTTTTT. It specifies CASSLSRYTGELFF. The rearrangement links TRBV5-1 to TRBJ2-2; D unclear. V dropped 2 bases and J dropped 3 bases, with 8 bases sitting between them. Looked up from germline, CDR1 is SGHRS and CDR2 is YFSETQ. CDR3 length equals 14 residues.

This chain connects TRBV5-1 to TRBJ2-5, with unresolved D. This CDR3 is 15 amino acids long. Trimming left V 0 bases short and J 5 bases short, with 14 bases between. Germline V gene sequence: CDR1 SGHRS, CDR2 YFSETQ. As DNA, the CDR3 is TGCGCCAGCAGCTTGGCCTCCCTGGGAAGGGAGACCCAGTACTTC. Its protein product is CASSLASLGRETQYF.

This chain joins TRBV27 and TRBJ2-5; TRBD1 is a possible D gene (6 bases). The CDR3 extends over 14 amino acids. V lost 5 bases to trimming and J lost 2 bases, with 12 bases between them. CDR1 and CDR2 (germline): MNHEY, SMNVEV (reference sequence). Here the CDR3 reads CASSQLDRQETQYF. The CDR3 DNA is TGTGCCAGCAGTCAACTCGACAGGCAAGAGACCCAGTACTTC.

CDR3 amino acids: CASSLQSLEETQYF. CDR3 sequence (DNA): TGCGCCAGCAGCTTGCAAAGTCTCGAAGAGACCCAGTACTTC. The chain is built from TRBV5-1 and TRBJ2-5; D call uncertain. CDR1 is SGHRS and CDR2 is YFSETQ in the germline V gene. The CDR3 spans 14 residues. Trimming cost V 1 base and J 3 bases, with 10 bases left between them.

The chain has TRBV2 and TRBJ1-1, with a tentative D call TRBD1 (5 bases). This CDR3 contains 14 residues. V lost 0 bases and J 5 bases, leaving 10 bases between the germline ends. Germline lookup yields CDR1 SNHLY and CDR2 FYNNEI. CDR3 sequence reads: CASSEALRGTEAFF. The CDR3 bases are TGTGCCAGCAGTGAAGCGCTTCGGGGGACTGAAGCTTTCTTT.

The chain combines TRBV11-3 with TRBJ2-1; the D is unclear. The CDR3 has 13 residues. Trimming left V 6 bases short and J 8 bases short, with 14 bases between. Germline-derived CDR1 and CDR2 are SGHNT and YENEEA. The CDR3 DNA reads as TGTGCCAGCAGTCGTCCGCCACGGGATGAGCAGTTCTTC. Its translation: CASSRPPRDEQFF.

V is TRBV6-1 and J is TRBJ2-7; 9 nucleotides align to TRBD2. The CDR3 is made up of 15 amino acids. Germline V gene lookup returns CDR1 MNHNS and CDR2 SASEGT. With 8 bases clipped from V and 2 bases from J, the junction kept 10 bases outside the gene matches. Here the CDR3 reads CASREGSGGTYEQYF. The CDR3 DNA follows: TGTGCCAGCCGCGAGGGTAGCGGGGGAACCTACGAGCAGTACTTC.

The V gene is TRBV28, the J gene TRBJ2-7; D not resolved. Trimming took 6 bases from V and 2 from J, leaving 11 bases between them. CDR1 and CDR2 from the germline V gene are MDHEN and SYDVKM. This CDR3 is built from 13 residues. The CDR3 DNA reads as TGTGCCAGCAGGAACAAGGCTCCCTACGAGCAGTACTTC. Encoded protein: CASRNKAPYEQYF.

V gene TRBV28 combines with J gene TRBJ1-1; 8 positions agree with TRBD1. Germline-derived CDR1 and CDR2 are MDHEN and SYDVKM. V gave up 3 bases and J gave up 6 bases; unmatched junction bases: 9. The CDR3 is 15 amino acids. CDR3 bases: TGTGCCAGCAGTTTTTCCTGGCAGGGGGCCTCTGAAGCTTTCTTT. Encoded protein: CASSFSWQGASEAFF. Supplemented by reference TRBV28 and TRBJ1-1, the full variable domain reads DVKVTQSSRYLVKRTGEKVFLECVQDMDHENMFWYRQDPGLGLRLIYFSYDVKMKEKGDIPEGYSVSREKKERFSLILESASTNQTSMYLCASSFSWQGASEAFFGQGTRLTVV.

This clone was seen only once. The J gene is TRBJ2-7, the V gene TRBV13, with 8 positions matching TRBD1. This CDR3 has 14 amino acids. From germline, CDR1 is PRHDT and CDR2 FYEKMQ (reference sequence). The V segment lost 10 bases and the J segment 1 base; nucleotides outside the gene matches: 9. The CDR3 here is CATAQGDRSYEQYF. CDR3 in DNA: TGTGCCACCGCACAGGGGGATCGTTCCTACGAGCAGTACTTC.

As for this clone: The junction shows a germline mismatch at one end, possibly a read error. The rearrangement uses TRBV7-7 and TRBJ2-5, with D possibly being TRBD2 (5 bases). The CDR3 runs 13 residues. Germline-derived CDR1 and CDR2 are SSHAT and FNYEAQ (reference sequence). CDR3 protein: CASSSEAWETQYF. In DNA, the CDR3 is TGTGCTAGCAGCTCGGAGGCATGGGAGACCCAGTACTTC.

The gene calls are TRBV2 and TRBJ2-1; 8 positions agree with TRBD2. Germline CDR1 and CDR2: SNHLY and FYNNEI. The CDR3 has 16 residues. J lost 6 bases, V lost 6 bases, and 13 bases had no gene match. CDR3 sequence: CASRSSFSGVFNEQFF. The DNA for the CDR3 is TGTGCCAGCAGGAGCAGTTTTAGCGGGGTTTTCAATGAGCAGTTCTTC.

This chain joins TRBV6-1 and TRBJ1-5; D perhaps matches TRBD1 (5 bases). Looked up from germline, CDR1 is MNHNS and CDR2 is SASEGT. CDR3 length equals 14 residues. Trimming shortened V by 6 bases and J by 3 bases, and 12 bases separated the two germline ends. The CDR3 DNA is TGTGCCAGCAGCCCTGACAGCTTCAATCAGCCCCAGCATTTT. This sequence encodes CASSPDSFNQPQHF.

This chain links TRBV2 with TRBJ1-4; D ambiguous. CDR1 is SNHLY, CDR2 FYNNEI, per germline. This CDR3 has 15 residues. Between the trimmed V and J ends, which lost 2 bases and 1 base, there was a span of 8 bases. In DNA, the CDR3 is TGTGCCAGCAGTGAACGGGGAGGAACTAATGAAAAACTGTTTTTT. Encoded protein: CASSERGGTNEKLFF.

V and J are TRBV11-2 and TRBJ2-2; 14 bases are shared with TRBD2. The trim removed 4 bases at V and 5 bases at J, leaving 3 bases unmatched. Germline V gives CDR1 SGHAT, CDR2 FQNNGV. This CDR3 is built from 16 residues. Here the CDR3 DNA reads TGTGCCAGCAGCTCCCGGACTAGCGGGAGGACCGGGGAGCTGTTTTTT. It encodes CASSSRTSGRTGELFF. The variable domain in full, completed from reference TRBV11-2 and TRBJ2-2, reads EAGVAQSPRYKIIEKRQSVAFWCNPISGHATLYWYQQILGQGPKLLIQFQNNGVVDDSQLPKDRFSAERLKGVDSTLKIQPAKLEDSAVYLCASSSRTSGRTGELFFGEGSRLTVL.